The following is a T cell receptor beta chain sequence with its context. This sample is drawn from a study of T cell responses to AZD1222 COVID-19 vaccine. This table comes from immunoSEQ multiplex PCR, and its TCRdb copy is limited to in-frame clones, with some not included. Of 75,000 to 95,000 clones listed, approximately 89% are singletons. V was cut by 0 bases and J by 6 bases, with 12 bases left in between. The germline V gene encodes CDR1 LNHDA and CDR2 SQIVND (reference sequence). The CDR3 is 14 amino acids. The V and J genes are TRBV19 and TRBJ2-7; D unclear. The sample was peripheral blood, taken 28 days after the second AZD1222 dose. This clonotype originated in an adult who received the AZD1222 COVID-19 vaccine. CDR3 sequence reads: CASSIEGRFSEQYF. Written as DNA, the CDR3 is TGTGCCAGTAGTATAGAGGGCCGTTTCTCCGAGCAGTACTTC.